This T cell receptor beta chain was captured in a study of CD8+CD57+ T cells in acquired aplastic anemia. Whole-study context: Yields of DNA that came from sorted CD4+ and CD8+ cells averaged roughly 3.2 ug. Study findings and constraints: There were over 25 CD8+ CDR3 sequences that occurred in both patients and controls.

The TCR beta profiling, which covered VDJ combination and CDR3 sequence, was carried out using genomic DNA as the template. TCRdb ran MiXCR on the reads and lists one entry per CDR3 protein. The sample records 250,000 or so distinct CDR3 sequences, more than 45% being singletons. For sequencing, patients were chosen who had shown expansion of CD8+CD57+ cells by flow cytometry. As a group, the patients uniformly had severe acquired aplastic anemia. At blood sampling, none of the patients had yet received therapy. Germline lookup yields CDR1 SGHTA and CDR2 FQGNSA. This CDR3 is 14 amino acids long. V lost 0 bases and J 4 bases, leaving 9 bases between the germline ends. Of note for this clonotype: Its antigen is not identified.

J is TRBJ1-2 and V is TRBV7-2; no definite D call. The receptor was isolated from a human donor with aplastic anemia. The specimen was sorted CD4+, CD8+, or CD8+CD57+ T cells (not recorded which) from PBMCs. CDR3 sequence: CASSLAGSVYGYTF. In nucleotides, the CDR3 is TGTGCCAGCAGCTTAGCGGGCAGCGTCTATGGCTACACCTTC.